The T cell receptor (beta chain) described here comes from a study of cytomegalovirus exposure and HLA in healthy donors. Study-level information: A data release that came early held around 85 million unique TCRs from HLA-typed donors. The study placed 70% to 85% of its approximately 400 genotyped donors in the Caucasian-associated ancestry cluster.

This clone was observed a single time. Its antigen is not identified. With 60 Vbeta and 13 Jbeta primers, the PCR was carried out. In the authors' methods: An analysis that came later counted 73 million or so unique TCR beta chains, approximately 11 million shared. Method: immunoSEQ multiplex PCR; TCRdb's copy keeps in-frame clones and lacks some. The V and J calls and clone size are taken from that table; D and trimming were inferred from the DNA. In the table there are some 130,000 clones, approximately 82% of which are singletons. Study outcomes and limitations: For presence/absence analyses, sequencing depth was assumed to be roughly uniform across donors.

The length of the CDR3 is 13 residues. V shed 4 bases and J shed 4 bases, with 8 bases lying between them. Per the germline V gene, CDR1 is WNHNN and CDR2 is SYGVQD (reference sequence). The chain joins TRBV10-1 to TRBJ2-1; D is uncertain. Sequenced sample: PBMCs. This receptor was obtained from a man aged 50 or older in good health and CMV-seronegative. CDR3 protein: CASSGDSYNEQFF. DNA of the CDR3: TGCGCCAGCAGTGGTGATAGTTACAATGAGCAGTTCTTC.